Each of the 28 T cell receptor beta chains below was sequenced from the same sample in a study of cytotoxic CD8 clonotypes in ibrutinib-treated CLL. Using immunoSEQ multiplex PCR, the repertoire was profiled, and TCRdb retains in-frame clones only, with some absent. This table holds about 50,000 clones, around three fifths found once. This specimen consisted of PBMCs, obtained after 24 months of ibrutinib treatment. These receptors were taken from a human donor with chronic lymphocytic leukemia.

This clone came up many times. This sequence joins TRBV10-1 and TRBJ2-2; unclear D gene. The CDR3 covers 13 residues. Germline values: CDR1 WNHNN, CDR2 SYGVQD (reference sequence). Trimming removed 4 bases from V and 7 bases from J, with 10 bases in between. CDR3 nucleotides: TGCGCCAGCAGTGCCATCAGAGGCGGGGAGCTGTTTTTT. This encodes CASSAIRGGELFF.

The V gene is TRBV20-1, the J gene TRBJ2-2; 7 nucleotides match TRBD1. V was pared by 6 bases and J by 11 bases, with 6 bases of the junction left unmatched. Per germline, CDR1 DFQATT and CDR2 SNEGSKA (reference sequence). The CDR3 runs to 11 residues. The CDR3 is CSARRQGELFF. CDR3 nucleotide sequence: TGCAGTGCCAGGAGACAGGGAGAGCTGTTTTTT.

This chain links TRBV5-1 with TRBJ1-6; 12 nucleotides match TRBD1. V lost 6 bases to trimming and J lost 9 bases; unmatched junction nucleotides: 4. This CDR3 contains 14 residues. The germline V gene has CDR1 SGHRS and CDR2 YFSETQ. CDR3 nucleotides: TGCGCCAGCACCCCGGGACAGGGGGCTTCACCCCTCCACTTT. Its translation: CASTPGQGASPLHF.

The CDR3 sequence: CASSPGQSEKLFF. In nucleotides, the CDR3 is TGTGCCAGCAGTCCCGGACAGTCCGAAAAACTGTTTTTT. The chain recombines TRBV6-1 with TRBJ1-4; TRBD1 might be the D (6 bases). Germline V lookup: CDR1 MNHNS, CDR2 SASEGT. V was cut by 5 bases and J by 8 bases, with 12 bases left in between. The CDR3 loop spans 13 amino acids.

This clone showed up many times. V and J are TRBV2 and TRBJ1-5; no clear D. Germline V gives CDR1 SNHLY, CDR2 FYNNEI. Trimming removed 4 bases at V and 4 bases at J, with 5 bases between. The length of the CDR3 is 12 residues. Here the CDR3 reads CASSGPNQPQHF. The CDR3 DNA follows: TGTGCCAGCAGTGGGCCTAATCAGCCCCAGCATTTT.

The rearrangement joins TRBV19 to TRBJ1-5, with D perhaps matching TRBD1 (6 bases). Germline V gene lookup returns CDR1 LNHDA and CDR2 SQIVND (reference sequence). V lost 4 bases to trimming and J lost 6 bases, with 16 bases between them. CDR3 length: 15 amino acids. Written as DNA, the CDR3 is TGTGCCAGTAGTACTCAACAGGGAGGCGGTCAGCCCCAGCATTTT. The encoded protein is CASSTQQGGGQPQHF. Full variable domain (remainder filled in from reference TRBV19 and TRBJ1-5): DGGITQSPKYLFRKEGQNVTLSCEQNLNHDAMYWYRQDPGQGLRLIYYSQIVNDFQKGDIAEGYSVSREKKESFPLTVTSAQKNPTAFYLCASSTQQGGGQPQHFGDGTRLSIL.

The sample holds a few counts of this clone. The chain employs TRBV12-5 and TRBJ2-2; D is ambiguous. Germline V lookup: CDR1 LGHNT, CDR2 FRNRAP. This CDR3 is built from 18 residues. The V end was cut by 1 base, the J end by 2 bases, with 17 bases between. In nucleotides, the CDR3 is TGTGCTAGTGGTTTGGACCAATGGTCCCCAGCAAACACCGGGGAGCTGTTTTTT. Amino acids: CASGLDQWSPANTGELFF.

A single count supports this clone. J is TRBJ1-1 and V is TRBV6-1, with 7 positions matching TRBD1. The CDR3 covers 14 residues. V was clipped by 6 bases and J by 4 bases; unmatched bases: 8. The germline V gene has CDR1 MNHNS and CDR2 SASEGT. Here the CDR3 reads CASRGPGGITEAFF. The CDR3 DNA follows: TGTGCCAGCAGGGGCCCAGGGGGGATCACTGAAGCTTTCTTT.

This clone was counted a few times. V and J are TRBV6-5 and TRBJ2-1; D is unresolved. CDR1 is MNHEY, CDR2 SVGAGI, per germline. This CDR3 is 13 amino acids long. Trimming cost V 0 bases and J 10 bases, with 10 bases left between them. The DNA for the CDR3 is TGTGCCAGCAGTTACTCCCTCCTCACCGAGCAGTTCTTC. Encoded protein: CASSYSLLTEQFF.

The chain links TRBV5-1 to TRBJ2-2, with D hard to call. CDR1 and CDR2 (germline): SGHRS, YFSETQ. The CDR3 length is 18 residues. Trimming shortened V by 0 bases and J by 1 base, and 16 bases separated the two germline ends. CDR3 loop: CASSLEYWQEGNTGELFF. In DNA, the CDR3 is TGCGCCAGCAGCTTGGAGTATTGGCAGGAAGGGAACACCGGGGAGCTGTTTTTT. Complete variable domain (other parts from reference TRBV5-1 and TRBJ2-2): KAGVTQTPRYLIKTRGQQVTLSCSPISGHRSVSWYQQTPGQGLQFLFEYFSETQRNKGNFPGRFSGRQFSNSRSEMNVSTLELGDSALYLCASSLEYWQEGNTGELFFGEGSRLTVL.

This clone qualifies as medium-sized. The CDR3: CASSITSTGANVLTF. The CDR3 nucleotides read TGTGCCAGTAGTATCACCTCCACTGGGGCCAACGTCCTGACTTTC. V and J are TRBV19 and TRBJ2-6; D is undetermined. Between the trimmed V and J ends, which lost 3 bases and 2 bases, there was a span of 8 bases. The CDR3 length is 15 residues. The germline V gene has CDR1 LNHDA and CDR2 SQIVND (reference sequence).

J is TRBJ1-1 and V is TRBV5-6; 8 bases agree with TRBD1. Germline V gives CDR1 SGHDT, CDR2 YYEEEE. The ends lost 0 bases at V and 5 bases at J; junction bases unmatched: 3. The CDR3 runs 14 residues. CDR3 nucleotide sequence: TGTGCCAGCAGCTTGGCCAACAGGGGGACTGAAGCTTTCTTT. Amino acids: CASSLANRGTEAFF.

The gene calls are TRBV6-5 and TRBJ1-1; D uncertain. Germline V gene sequence: CDR1 MNHEY, CDR2 SVGAGI. The CDR3 contains 14 residues. V was cut by 8 bases and J by 1 base, with 14 bases left in between. The CDR3 region is CASRSPAGNTEAFF. CDR3 DNA: TGTGCCAGCCGTAGCCCCGCAGGGAACACTGAAGCTTTCTTT.

The CDR3: CASSELASGGDDTQYF. In nucleotides, the CDR3 is TGTGCCAGCAGTGAATTGGCTAGCGGGGGAGACGATACGCAGTATTTT. The chain carries TRBV25-1 and TRBJ2-3; 10 bases line up with TRBD2. The CDR3 is made up of 16 amino acids. The germline CDR1 and CDR2 sequences are MGHDK and SYGVNS. V trimming: 1 base; J trimming: 6 bases; junction bases outside the gene matches: 7.

As regards this clone: This same CDR3 is encoded by further DNA sequences in the sample. The genes are TRBV6-5 and TRBJ2-3, with D unresolved. The length of the CDR3 is 12 residues. Trimming pared 6 bases from V and 6 bases from J, leaving 10 bases between. Looked up from germline, CDR1 is MNHEY and CDR2 is SVGAGI. The CDR3 DNA reads TGTGCCAGCAGCCCCCGTAGGGATACGCAGTATTTT. Residues: CASSPRRDTQYF.

The chain carries TRBV19 and TRBJ1-4; 7 nucleotides match TRBD1. The CDR3 loop spans 14 amino acids. Germline-derived CDR1 and CDR2 are LNHDA and SQIVND (reference sequence). V shed 6 bases and J 4 bases; nucleotides not matched to a gene: 5. CDR3 in amino acids: CASSPGQFNEKLFF. The CDR3 DNA reads as TGTGCCAGTAGCCCGGGACAGTTTAATGAAAAACTGTTTTTT.

The chain carries TRBV6-1 and TRBJ2-3; maybe TRBD1 (6 bases). The germline V gene encodes CDR1 MNHNS and CDR2 SASEGT. This CDR3 has 15 residues. Trimming stripped 4 bases from V and 0 bases from J, with 11 bases between. In nucleotides, the CDR3 is TGTGCCAGCAGTGGGACAGCAGGGAGCACAGATACGCAGTATTTT. Translating gives CASSGTAGSTDTQYF.

This rearrangement joins TRBV7-2 to TRBJ1-5; D is ambiguous. V dropped 0 bases and J dropped 0 bases, with 6 bases sitting between them. The germline V gene encodes CDR1 SGHTA and CDR2 FQGNSA. This CDR3 is 15 amino acids long. CDR3 nucleotide sequence: TGTGCCAGCAGCTTAGCAGCTAATAGCAATCAGCCCCAGCATTTT. The encoded protein is CASSLAANSNQPQHF.

The chain carries TRBV5-4 and TRBJ2-2, with 10 bases lining up with TRBD1. This CDR3 contains 16 residues. V shed 3 bases and J 5 bases; nucleotides not matched to a gene: 7. Germline V gene lookup returns CDR1 SGHNT and CDR2 YYREEE (reference sequence). CDR3 bases: TGTGCCAGCAGCTCGGGACAGGGGTTAGGAACCGGGGAGCTGTTTTTT. This sequence encodes CASSSGQGLGTGELFF.

The chain employs TRBV15 and TRBJ1-1; D is unclear. The V gene's germline CDR1 is LNHNV and CDR2 YYDKDF (reference sequence). The CDR3 has 13 residues. The V end lost 3 bases, the J end lost 5 bases, and 10 bases lay between the germline ends. CDR3 nucleotide sequence: TGTGCCACCAGCAGCGTTGGAGGGACTGAAGCTTTCTTT. It encodes CATSSVGGTEAFF.

This sequence joins TRBV7-7 and TRBJ2-6, with 9 bases that match TRBD1. After removal of 5 bases from V and 0 bases from J, the junction contained 5 bases not matched to a gene. Germline V CDR1 and CDR2: SSHAT, FNYEAQ (reference sequence). The CDR3 extends over 17 amino acids. The CDR3 protein is CASSPGQGTSGANVLTF. CDR3 DNA sequence: TGTGCCAGCAGCCCAGGACAGGGGACCTCTGGGGCCAACGTCCTGACTTTC.

This clone has more than one count but fewer than ten. V is TRBV10-1 and J is TRBJ2-7; D is uncertain. The CDR3 is made up of 11 amino acids. V lost 3 bases to trimming and J lost 3 bases, with 3 bases between them. Germline values: CDR1 WNHNN, CDR2 SYGVQD (reference sequence). The CDR3 DNA sequence: TGCGCCAGCAGTGACTACTACGAGCAGTACTTC. Protein: CASSDYYEQYF.

The chain has TRBV5-1 and TRBJ2-1; the D gene is possibly TRBD2 (5 bases). The CDR3 is 15 residues long. The germline V gene encodes CDR1 SGHRS and CDR2 YFSETQ. V lost 2 bases and J 5 bases, leaving 14 bases between the germline ends. CDR3 loop: CASSLGLASNNEQFF. The CDR3 DNA is TGCGCCAGCAGCTTAGGCCTAGCATCCAACAATGAGCAGTTCTTC. The full variable domain, rest sourced from reference TRBV5-1 and TRBJ2-1, is KAGVTQTPRYLIKTRGQQVTLSCSPISGHRSVSWYQQTPGQGLQFLFEYFSETQRNKGNFPGRFSGRQFSNSRSEMNVSTLELGDSALYLCASSLGLASNNEQFFGPGTRLTVL.

CDR3 sequence: CSVDPGQTPLQFF. Here the CDR3 DNA reads TGCAGCGTTGATCCGGGACAGACCCCTTTGCAGTTCTTC. The chain couples TRBV29-1 to TRBJ2-1; the match to TRBD1 covers 7 bases. Per germline, CDR1 SQVTM and CDR2 ANQGSEA. V lost 3 bases and J lost 12; bases outside the gene matches: 11. The length of the CDR3 is 13 residues.

The genes are TRBV19 and TRBJ2-7, with 10 nucleotides matching TRBD1. The CDR3 is 15 amino acids. CDR1 and CDR2 from the germline V gene are LNHDA and SQIVND (reference sequence). Trimming at V came to 5 bases and at J to 1 base, leaving 5 bases not matched to a gene. This chain's CDR3 is CASSGPGQGSYEQYF. In DNA, the CDR3 is TGTGCCAGTAGTGGACCGGGACAGGGGTCCTACGAGCAGTACTTC.

The gene calls are TRBV5-6 and TRBJ2-2; 10 bases are shared with TRBD2. Germline V CDR1 and CDR2: SGHDT, YYEEEE. The CDR3 is made up of 15 amino acids. Trimming at V came to 4 bases and at J to 3 bases, leaving 3 bases not matched to a gene. The CDR3: CASSISGGYTGELFF. In DNA, the CDR3 is TGTGCCAGCAGCATTAGCGGGGGGTACACCGGGGAGCTGTTTTTT.

The chain joins TRBV5-1 to TRBJ1-2; no clear D. V lost 0 bases and J 8 bases, leaving 11 bases between the germline ends. Germline V gene lookup returns CDR1 SGHRS and CDR2 YFSETQ. This CDR3 contains 13 residues. This CDR3 reads CASSLAGQLGYTF. The DNA of the CDR3 is TGCGCCAGCAGCTTGGCGGGTCAATTGGGCTACACCTTC.

This chain connects TRBV10-3 to TRBJ2-1; D is undetermined. Germline lookup yields CDR1 ENHRY and CDR2 SYGVKD. V lost 1 base, J lost 0 bases, and 4 bases lay in between. This CDR3 region has 14 residues. CDR3 sequence reads: CAISEWNSYNEQFF. The CDR3 DNA is TGTGCCATCAGTGAGTGGAACTCCTACAATGAGCAGTTCTTC.